This T cell receptor beta chain was retrieved from a study of STAT5B mutations in CD4+ large granular lymphocyte leukemia (dated 2022 in TCRdb). About the full investigation: Among healthy controls, the CDR3 'QG' motif was associated with a particular HLA allele. The TCRbeta repertoires of CD4+ T-cell large granular lymphocyte leukemia patients were compared with the TCRbeta repertoires of healthy blood donors. Flow cytometry performed on FACSCanto II or FACSVerse showed that the purified fractions had more than 95% purity among lymphocytes. The investigation overall reported the following: CD4-sorted patient repertoires appeared more clonal than healthy CD4+ repertoires, and this difference persisted after removing the putative leukemic clones. The main leukemic clonotypes were found to be private to each patient, although roughly a quarter of the main leukemic clonotypes were detected at low frequency in the non-leukemic repertoires of other patients. The data were not HLA-matched, and the higher clonality in CD4+ T-LGLL than in CD8+ T-LGLL could be due to the relatively small sample size.

Buffy coats from 37 blood donors, supplied by the Finnish Red Cross blood service, were used as healthy controls. All TCR-sequenced material derived from peripheral blood: patient blood samples and healthy donor buffy coats. Peripheral blood mononuclear cells were isolated by Ficoll-Hypaque gradient centrifugation. CD4+ cells were purified magnetically from the buffy coats of healthy controls. Genomic DNA was extracted using the Gentra Puregene Cell and Tissue kit, and a Qubit 2.0 fluorometer was used to quantify it. TCRbeta rearrangements were sequenced from genomic DNA using the immunoSEQ assay at survey resolution. As for the authors' bioinformatics: A lowest detectable productive clonotype frequency of 2.59 x 10-5 was observed in the TCR sequencing data. Only productive TCRbeta rearrangements, meaning sequences that were complete and in-frame, were kept for the analyses. Clonality for each sample was calculated as Simpson clonality in the immunoSEQ Analyzer version 3.0. Based on frequency, clones were grouped as very rare, small, medium, large (1-20%) or hyperexpanded (>20%). Generation probabilities were estimated with OLGA 1.2.3, V-gene circos plots were generated with VDJtools, specificities were searched for in VDJdb, and CDR3 motifs were identified with GLIPH. The source is immuneACCESS, and TCRdb retained only in-frame sequences with V and J called. Part of the clones is not carried over; for the studies checked, unresolved V genes explain less than half of this, and the remainder is unexplained. V, J and clone size are taken as reported in that table, and D and trimming were inferred from the DNA itself. The sample table contains 20,000 to 25,000 clones; only one count was recorded for less than 80% of them. Of the sample, approximately 4.1% falls within the top ten clones.

This clone was counted only a few times. No cognate antigen has been identified for it. Nothing much larger sits one base from this clone, and base qualities are not available. The specimen was CD4+ T cells from blood buffy coats. This TCR was recovered from a human donor in good health.

The DNA is TGTGCCAGCAGTGAGAATAGCGTCACAGATACGCAGTATTTT. Translated, it reads CASSENSVTDTQYF. This sequence uses TRBV2 and TRBJ2-3; perhaps TRBD2 is the D gene, with 5 bases matching. The CDR3, cysteine through phenylalanine, is 14 amino acids long. This entry keeps only the CDR3 DNA: 42 bases, framed from base 1. The germline V gene specifies SNHLY as CDR1 and FYNNEI as CDR2. The trim is 3 bases for V and 2 bases for J, with a gap of 9 bases between the germline ends. The full variable domain, completed from the reference TRBV2 and TRBJ2-3 proteins outside the CDR3, reads EPEVTQTPSHQVTQMGQEVILRCVPISNHLYFYWYRQILGQKVEFLVSFYNNEISEKSEIFDDQFSVERPDGSNFTLKIRSTKLEDSAMYFCASSENSVTDTQYFGPGTRLTVL.